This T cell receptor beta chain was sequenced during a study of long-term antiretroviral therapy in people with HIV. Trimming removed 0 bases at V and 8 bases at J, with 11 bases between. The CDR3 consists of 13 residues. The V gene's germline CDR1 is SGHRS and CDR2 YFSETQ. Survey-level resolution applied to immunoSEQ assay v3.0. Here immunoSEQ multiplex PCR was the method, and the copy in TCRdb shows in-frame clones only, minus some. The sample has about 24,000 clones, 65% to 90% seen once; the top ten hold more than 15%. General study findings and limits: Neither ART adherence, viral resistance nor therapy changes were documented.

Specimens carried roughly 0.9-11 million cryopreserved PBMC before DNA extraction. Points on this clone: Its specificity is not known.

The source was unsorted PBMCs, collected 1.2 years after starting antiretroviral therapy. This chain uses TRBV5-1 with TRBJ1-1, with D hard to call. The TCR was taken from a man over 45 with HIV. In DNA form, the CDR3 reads TGCGCCAGCAGCTTGGGCCGGGATTACGAAGCTTTCTTT. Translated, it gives CASSLGRDYEAFF. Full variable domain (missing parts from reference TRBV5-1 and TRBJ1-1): KAGVTQTPRYLIKTRGQQVTLSCSPISGHRSVSWYQQTPGQGLQFLFEYFSETQRNKGNFPGRFSGRQFSNSRSEMNVSTLELGDSALYLCASSLGRDYEAFFGQGTRLTVV.